The 10 T cell receptor beta chains reported below all come from one sample, sequenced in a study of beta chain features in type 1 diabetes. The study's findings and limits: Shortening that was moderate but significant affected the TCRB CDR3s of Type 1 diabetes patients in all four CD4+ subsets.

Their antigen targets remain unknown. Every bit of the isolated RNA underwent reverse transcription, so sequencing read expressed TCRB transcripts. Method: immunoSEQ multiplex PCR; TCRdb's copy keeps in-frame clones and lacks some. The sample carries over 200,000 clones, about 11% recorded once. The sequenced sample consisted of naive CD4+ T cells from blood. All receptors come from a man aged 30 to 45 with type 1 diabetes.

The table lists this clone with a few counts. The V call is TRBV7-9, the J call TRBJ2-7; 7 bases are shared with TRBD1. The length of the CDR3 is 14 residues. Germline CDR1 reads SEHNR; CDR2 reads FQNEAQ (reference sequence). Trimming took 7 bases from V and 5 from J; bases not matched to a gene: 11. The CDR3 spells CASTSSTGKNEQYF. CDR3 nucleotides: TGTGCCAGCACCTCATCGACAGGGAAAAACGAGCAGTACTTC.

The chain has TRBV9 and TRBJ2-1, with 15 bases fitting TRBD2. CDR3 length: 17 residues. After removal of 4 bases from V and 4 bases from J, the junction contained 6 bases not matched to a gene. Per the germline V gene, CDR1 is SGDLS and CDR2 is YYNGEE. CDR3 DNA sequence: TGTGCCAGCAGCCCGGGACTAGCGGGGGGCAAGTACAATGAGCAGTTCTTC. Translated, it gives CASSPGLAGGKYNEQFF.

This clone was found a few times. J is TRBJ1-5 and V is TRBV14, with no clear D. Germline loops: CDR1 SGHDN, CDR2 FVKESK. This CDR3 region has 14 residues. V lost 1 base and J lost 3, with 7 bases in between. The CDR3: CASSQASSNQPQHF. CDR3 nucleotides: TGTGCCAGCAGCCAAGCCAGTTCCAATCAGCCCCAGCATTTT.

V usage is TRBV2 and J usage is TRBJ1-2, with unresolved D. CDR3 length equals 12 residues. Trimming removed 6 bases from V and 5 bases from J, with 10 bases in between. In germline, CDR1 is SNHLY, CDR2 FYNNEI. CDR3 in DNA: TGTGCCAGCAGGAAGGAACAGTATGGCTACACCTTC. This encodes CASRKEQYGYTF.

The table lists this clone with a few counts. The rearrangement uses TRBV25-1 and TRBJ2-2; 10 bases agree with TRBD2. CDR3 length: 17 residues. Germline V gene sequence: CDR1 MGHDK, CDR2 SYGVNS. The ends lost 3 bases at V and 4 bases at J; junction bases unmatched: 8. Here the CDR3 reads CASSEHRTSGSTGELFF. Here the CDR3 DNA reads TGTGCCAGCAGTGAGCACCGGACTAGCGGATCCACCGGGGAGCTGTTTTTT.

The rearrangement joins TRBV2 to TRBJ2-6; D is ambiguous. The CDR3 runs 14 residues. Germline values: CDR1 SNHLY, CDR2 FYNNEI. This chain's CDR3 is CATRVRSGANVLTF. In DNA, the CDR3 is TGTGCTACCCGGGTCCGATCTGGGGCCAACGTCCTGACTTTC.

This clone has more than one count but fewer than ten. J is TRBJ2-7 and V is TRBV15, with D perhaps matching TRBD1 (6 bases). CDR3 length: 14 residues. In germline, CDR1 is LNHNV, CDR2 YYDKDF (reference sequence). V was clipped by 1 base and J by 4 bases, with 11 bases between them. CDR3 sequence (DNA): TGTGCCACCAGCAGAGGGGACATCACATACGAGCAGTACTTC. It specifies CATSRGDITYEQYF.

This clone was counted between two and nine times. V is TRBV5-4 and J is TRBJ2-2; no firm D call. V gave up 1 base and J gave up 6 bases, with 13 bases separating them. The CDR3 consists of 15 residues. Germline V gene lookup returns CDR1 SGHNT and CDR2 YYREEE (reference sequence). The CDR3 is CASSLLSVTAGELFF. The CDR3 coding sequence is TGTGCCAGCAGCTTGCTATCCGTAACGGCCGGGGAGCTGTTTTTT.

In its sample, this clone was seen a few times. This chain joins TRBV15 and TRBJ1-5; D is uncertain. Trimming took 0 bases from V and 7 from J, leaving 13 bases between them. CDR1 is LNHNV, CDR2 YYDKDF, per germline (reference sequence). The length of the CDR3 is 15 residues. CDR3 sequence (DNA): TGTGCCACCAGCAGAGAAGCAGGCAGTAGACAGCCCCAGCATTTT. It specifies CATSREAGSRQPQHF.

This chain connects TRBV7-6 to TRBJ2-1; 8 bases map to TRBD2. Per germline, CDR1 SGHVS and CDR2 FNYEAQ. Losses at the gene ends were 5 bases for V and 3 bases for J; bases not matched to a gene: 6. This CDR3 is 15 amino acids long. The CDR3 here is CASSPGGGRYNEQFF. Here the CDR3 DNA reads TGTGCCAGCAGCCCCGGGGGGGGGCGCTACAATGAGCAGTTCTTC.